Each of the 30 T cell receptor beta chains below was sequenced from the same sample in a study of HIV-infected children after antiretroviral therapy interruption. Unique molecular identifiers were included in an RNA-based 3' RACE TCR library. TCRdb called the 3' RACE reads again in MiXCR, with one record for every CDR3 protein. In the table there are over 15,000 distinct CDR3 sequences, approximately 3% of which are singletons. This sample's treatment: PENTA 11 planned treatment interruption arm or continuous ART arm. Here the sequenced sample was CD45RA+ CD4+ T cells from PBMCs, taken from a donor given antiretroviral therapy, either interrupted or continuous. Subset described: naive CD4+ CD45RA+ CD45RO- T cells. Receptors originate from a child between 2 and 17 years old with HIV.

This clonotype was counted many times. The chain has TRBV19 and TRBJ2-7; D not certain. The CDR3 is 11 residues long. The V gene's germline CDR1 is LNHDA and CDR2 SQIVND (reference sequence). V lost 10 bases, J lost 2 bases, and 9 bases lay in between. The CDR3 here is CATQDPYEQYF. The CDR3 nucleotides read TGTGCCACCCAGGACCCCTACGAGCAGTACTTC.

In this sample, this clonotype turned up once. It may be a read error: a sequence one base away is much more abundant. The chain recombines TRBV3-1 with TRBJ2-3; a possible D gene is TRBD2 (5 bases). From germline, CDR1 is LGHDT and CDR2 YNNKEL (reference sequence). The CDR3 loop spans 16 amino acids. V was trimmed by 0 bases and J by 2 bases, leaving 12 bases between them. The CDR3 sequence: CASSQEVGVNTDTQYF. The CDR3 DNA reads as TGTGCCAGCAGCCAAGAGGTGGGAGTTAACACAGATACGCAGTATTTT.

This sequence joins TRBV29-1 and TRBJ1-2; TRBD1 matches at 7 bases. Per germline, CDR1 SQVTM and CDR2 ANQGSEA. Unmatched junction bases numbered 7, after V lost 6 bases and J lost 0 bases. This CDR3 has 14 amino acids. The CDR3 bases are TGCAGCGTGGGGACAGTTGATACTAACTATGGCTACACCTTC. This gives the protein CSVGTVDTNYGYTF.

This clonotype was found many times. CDR3: CASSPQDLAASGELFF. The CDR3 DNA reads TGTGCCAGCAGCCCCCAGGACCTAGCTGCCTCCGGGGAGCTGTTTTTT. V is TRBV7-8 and J is TRBJ2-2; D might be TRBD2 (5 bases). V lost 5 bases, J lost 6 bases, and 19 bases lay in between. Germline V gene data show CDR1 as SGHVS and CDR2 as FQNEAQ. The CDR3 is 16 amino acids.

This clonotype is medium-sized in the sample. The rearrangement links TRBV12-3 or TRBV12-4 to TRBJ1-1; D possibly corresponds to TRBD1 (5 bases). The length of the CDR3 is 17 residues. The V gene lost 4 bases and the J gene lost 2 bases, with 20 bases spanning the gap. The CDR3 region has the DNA TGTGCCAGCAGTTATGTTTGGGGCTCCCCCGGAAACACTGAAGCTTTCTTT. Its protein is CASSYVWGSPGNTEAFF.

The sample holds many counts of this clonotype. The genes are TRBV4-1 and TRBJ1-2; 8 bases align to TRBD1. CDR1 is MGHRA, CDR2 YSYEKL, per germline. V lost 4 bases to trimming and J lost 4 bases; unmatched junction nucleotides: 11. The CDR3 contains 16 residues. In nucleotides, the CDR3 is TGCGCCAGCAGCCTATCCGGGACAGGTGCCACCTATGGCTACACCTTC. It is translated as CASSLSGTGATYGYTF.

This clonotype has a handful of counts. The CDR3 is CASSVRTGQRDTEAFF. CDR3 nucleotide sequence: TGTGCCAGCAGTGTCCGGACAGGGCAAAGAGACACTGAAGCTTTCTTT. The chain is built from TRBV2 and TRBJ1-1; 8 bases line up with TRBD1. The CDR3 totals 16 residues. Germline CDR1 and CDR2: SNHLY and FYNNEI. With 4 bases clipped from V and 3 bases from J, the junction kept 10 bases outside the gene matches.

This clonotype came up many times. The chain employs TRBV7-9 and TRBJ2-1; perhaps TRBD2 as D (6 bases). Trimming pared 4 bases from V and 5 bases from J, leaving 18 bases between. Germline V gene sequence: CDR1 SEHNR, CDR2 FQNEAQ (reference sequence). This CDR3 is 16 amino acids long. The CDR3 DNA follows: TGTGCCAGCAGCTCCCGCACTCGGGACTTCAACAATGAGCAGTTCTTC. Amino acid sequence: CASSSRTRDFNNEQFF.

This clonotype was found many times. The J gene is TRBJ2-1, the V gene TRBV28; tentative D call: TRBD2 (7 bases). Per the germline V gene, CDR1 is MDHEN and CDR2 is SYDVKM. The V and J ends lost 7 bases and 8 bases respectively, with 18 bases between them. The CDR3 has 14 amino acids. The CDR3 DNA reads TGTGCCAGCAAAAGGGGGGGGGCCGGCTATGAGCAGTTCTTC. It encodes CASKRGGAGYEQFF.

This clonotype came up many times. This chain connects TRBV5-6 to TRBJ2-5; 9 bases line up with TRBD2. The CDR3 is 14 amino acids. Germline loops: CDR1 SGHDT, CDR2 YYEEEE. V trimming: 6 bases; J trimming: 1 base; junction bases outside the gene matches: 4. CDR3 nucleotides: TGTGCCAGCATACTAGCGGGTTTCCAAGAGACCCAGTACTTC. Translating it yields CASILAGFQETQYF. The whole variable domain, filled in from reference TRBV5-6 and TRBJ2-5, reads DAGVTQSPTHLIKTRGQQVTLRCSPKSGHDTVSWYQQALGQGPQFIFQYYEEEERQRGNFPDRFSGHQFPNYSSELNVNALLLGDSALYLCASILAGFQETQYFGPGTRLLVL.

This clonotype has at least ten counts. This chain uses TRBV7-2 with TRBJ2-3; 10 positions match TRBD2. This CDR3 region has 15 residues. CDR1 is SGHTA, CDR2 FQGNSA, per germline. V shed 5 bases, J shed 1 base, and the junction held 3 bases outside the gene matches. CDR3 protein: CASSTLAGRTDTQYF. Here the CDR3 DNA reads TGTGCCAGCAGCACACTAGCGGGGCGCACAGATACGCAGTATTTT.

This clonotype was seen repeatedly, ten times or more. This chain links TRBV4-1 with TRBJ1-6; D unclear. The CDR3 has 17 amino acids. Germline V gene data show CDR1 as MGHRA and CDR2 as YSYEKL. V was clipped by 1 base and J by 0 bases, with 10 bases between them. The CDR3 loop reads CASSQGVLSSYNSPLHF. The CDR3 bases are TGCGCCAGCAGCCAAGGGGTCCTTAGCTCCTATAATTCACCCCTCCACTTT.

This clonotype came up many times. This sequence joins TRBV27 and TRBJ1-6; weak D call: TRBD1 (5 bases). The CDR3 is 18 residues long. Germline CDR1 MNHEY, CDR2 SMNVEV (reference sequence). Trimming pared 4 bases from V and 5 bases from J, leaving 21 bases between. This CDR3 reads CASSYQTRGYRNNSPLHF. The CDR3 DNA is TGTGCCAGCAGTTACCAGACCCGGGGTTACAGGAATAATTCACCCCTCCACTTT.

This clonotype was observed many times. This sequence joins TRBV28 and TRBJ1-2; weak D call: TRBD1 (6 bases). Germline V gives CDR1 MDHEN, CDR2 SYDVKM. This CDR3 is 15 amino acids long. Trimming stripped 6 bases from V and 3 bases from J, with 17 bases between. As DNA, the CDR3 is TGTGCCAGCAGCCCCCCTGAGGGGGTGGACTATGGCTACACCTTC. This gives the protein CASSPPEGVDYGYTF.

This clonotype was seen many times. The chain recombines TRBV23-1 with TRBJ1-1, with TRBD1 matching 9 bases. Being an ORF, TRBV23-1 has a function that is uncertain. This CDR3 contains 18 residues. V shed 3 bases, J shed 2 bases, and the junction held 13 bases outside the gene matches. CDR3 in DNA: TGCGCCAGCAGTCACCAGTTATACCACAGGGGGCAAAACACTGAAGCTTTCTTT. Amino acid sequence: CASSHQLYHRGQNTEAFF.

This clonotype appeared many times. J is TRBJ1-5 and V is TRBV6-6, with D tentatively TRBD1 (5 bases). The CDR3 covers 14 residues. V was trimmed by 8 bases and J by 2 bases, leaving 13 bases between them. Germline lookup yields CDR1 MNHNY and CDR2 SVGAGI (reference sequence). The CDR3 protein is CASRGEGGNQPQHF. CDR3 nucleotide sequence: TGTGCCAGCCGAGGGGAGGGTGGCAATCAGCCCCAGCATTTT.

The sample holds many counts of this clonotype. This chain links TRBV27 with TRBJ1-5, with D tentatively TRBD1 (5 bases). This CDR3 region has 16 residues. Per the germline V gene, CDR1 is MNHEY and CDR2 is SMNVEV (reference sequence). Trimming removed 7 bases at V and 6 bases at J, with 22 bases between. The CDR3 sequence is CASKDSTGLAGQPQHF. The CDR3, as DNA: TGTGCCAGCAAGGACTCTACAGGCCTCGCGGGTCAGCCCCAGCATTTT.

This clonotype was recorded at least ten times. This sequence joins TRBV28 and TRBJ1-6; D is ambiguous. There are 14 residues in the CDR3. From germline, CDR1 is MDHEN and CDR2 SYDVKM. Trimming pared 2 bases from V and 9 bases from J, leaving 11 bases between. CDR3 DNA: TGTGCCAGCAGTTTACGGCAGTTTCGTTCACCCCTCCACTTT. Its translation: CASSLRQFRSPLHF.

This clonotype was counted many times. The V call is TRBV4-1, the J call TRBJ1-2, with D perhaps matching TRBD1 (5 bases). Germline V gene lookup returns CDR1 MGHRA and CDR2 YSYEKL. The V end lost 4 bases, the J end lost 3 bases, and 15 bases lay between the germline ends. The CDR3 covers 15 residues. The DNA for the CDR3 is TGCGCCAGCAGCCGAGACTTGACAGCCTACTATGGCTACACCTTC. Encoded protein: CASSRDLTAYYGYTF.

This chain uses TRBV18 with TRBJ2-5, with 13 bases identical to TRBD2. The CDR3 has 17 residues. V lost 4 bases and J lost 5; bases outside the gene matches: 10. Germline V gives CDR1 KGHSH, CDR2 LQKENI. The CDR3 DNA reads TGTGCCAGCTCACTTACTTCCGGGACTAGCGGGGACGAGACCCAGTACTTC. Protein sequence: CASSLTSGTSGDETQYF.

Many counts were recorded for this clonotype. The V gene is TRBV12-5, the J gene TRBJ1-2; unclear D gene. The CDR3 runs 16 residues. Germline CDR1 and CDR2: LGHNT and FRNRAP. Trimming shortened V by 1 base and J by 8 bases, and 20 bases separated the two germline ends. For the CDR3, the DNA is TGTGCTAGTGGTTTGGCCCCGGCACGGTCTCTAAGCGGCTACACCTTC. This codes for CASGLAPARSLSGYTF.

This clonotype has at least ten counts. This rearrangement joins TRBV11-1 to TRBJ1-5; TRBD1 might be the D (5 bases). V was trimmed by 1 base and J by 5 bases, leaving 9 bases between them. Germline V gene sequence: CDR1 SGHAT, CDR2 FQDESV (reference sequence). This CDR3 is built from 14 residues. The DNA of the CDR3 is TGTGCCAGCAGCTTAGGGCTGGGGGATCAGCCCCAGCATTTT. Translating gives CASSLGLGDQPQHF.

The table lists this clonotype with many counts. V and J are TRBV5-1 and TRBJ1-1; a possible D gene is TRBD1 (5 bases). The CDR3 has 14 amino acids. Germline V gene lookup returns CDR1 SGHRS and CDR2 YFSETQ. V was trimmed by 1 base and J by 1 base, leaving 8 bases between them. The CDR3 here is CASSLNQGNTEAFF. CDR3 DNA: TGCGCCAGCAGCTTGAATCAGGGGAACACTGAAGCTTTCTTT. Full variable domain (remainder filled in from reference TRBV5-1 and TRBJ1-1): KAGVTQTPRYLIKTRGQQVTLSCSPISGHRSVSWYQQTPGQGLQFLFEYFSETQRNKGNFPGRFSGRQFSNSRSEMNVSTLELGDSALYLCASSLNQGNTEAFFGQGTRLTVV.

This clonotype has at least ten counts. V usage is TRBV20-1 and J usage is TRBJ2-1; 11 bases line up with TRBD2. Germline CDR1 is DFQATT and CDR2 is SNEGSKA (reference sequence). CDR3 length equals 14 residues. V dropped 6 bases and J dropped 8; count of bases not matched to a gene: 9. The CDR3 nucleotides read TGCAGTGCACCGAACCTAGCGGGGGGATATGAGCAGTTCTTC. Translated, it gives CSAPNLAGGYEQFF.

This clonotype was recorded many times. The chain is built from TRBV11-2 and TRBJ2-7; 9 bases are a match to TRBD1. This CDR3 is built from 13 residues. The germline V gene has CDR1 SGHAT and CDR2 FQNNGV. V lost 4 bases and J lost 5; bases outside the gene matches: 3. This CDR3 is CASSSTGGHEQYF. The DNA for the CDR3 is TGTGCCAGCAGCTCCACAGGGGGCCACGAGCAGTACTTC. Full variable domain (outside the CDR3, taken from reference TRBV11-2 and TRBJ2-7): EAGVAQSPRYKIIEKRQSVAFWCNPISGHATLYWYQQILGQGPKLLIQFQNNGVVDDSQLPKDRFSAERLKGVDSTLKIQPAKLEDSAVYLCASSSTGGHEQYFGPGTRLTVT.

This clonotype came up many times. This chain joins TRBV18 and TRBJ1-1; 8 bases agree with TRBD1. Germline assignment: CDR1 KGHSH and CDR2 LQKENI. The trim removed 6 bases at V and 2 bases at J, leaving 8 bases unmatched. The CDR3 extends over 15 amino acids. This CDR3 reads CASSDGQGINTEAFF. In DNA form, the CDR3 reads TGTGCCAGCTCGGACGGACAGGGAATAAACACTGAAGCTTTCTTT.

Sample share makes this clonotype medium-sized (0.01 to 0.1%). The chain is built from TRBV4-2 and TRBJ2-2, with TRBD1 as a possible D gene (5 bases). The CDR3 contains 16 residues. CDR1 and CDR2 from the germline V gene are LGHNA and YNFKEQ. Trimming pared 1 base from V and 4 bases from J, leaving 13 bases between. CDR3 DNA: TGTGCCAGCAGCCAAGGGGCAGGGCGCGCCACCGGGGAGCTGTTTTTT. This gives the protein CASSQGAGRATGELFF.

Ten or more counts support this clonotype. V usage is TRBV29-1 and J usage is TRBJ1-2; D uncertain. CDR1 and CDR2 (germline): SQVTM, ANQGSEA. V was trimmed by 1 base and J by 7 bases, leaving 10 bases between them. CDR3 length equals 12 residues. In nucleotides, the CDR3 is TGCAGCGTTGAAGTTATTGGAGGTGGCTACACCTTC. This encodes CSVEVIGGGYTF. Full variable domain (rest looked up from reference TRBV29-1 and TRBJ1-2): SAVISQKPSRDICQRGTSLTIQCQVDSQVTMMFWYRQQPGQSLTLIATANQGSEATYESGFVIDKFPISRPNLTFSTLTVSNMSPEDSSIYLCSVEVIGGGYTFGSGTRLTVV.

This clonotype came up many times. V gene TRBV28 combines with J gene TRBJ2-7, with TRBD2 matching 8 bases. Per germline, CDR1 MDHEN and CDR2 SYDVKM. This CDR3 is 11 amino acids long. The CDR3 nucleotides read TGTGCTAGCGGGACTGGATATGAACAGTACTTC. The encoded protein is CASGTGYEQYF. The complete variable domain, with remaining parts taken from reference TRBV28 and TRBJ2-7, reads DVKVTQSSRYLVKRTGEKVFLECVQDMDHENMFWYRQDPGLGLRLIYFSYDVKMKEKGDIPEGYSVSREKKERFSLILESASTNQTSMYLCASGTGYEQYFGPGTRLTVT.

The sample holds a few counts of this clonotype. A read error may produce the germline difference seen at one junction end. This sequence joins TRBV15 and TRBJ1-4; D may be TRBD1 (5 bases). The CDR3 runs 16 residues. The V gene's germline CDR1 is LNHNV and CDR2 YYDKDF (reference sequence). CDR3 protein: CASSRDRREANERLFF. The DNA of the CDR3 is TGTGCTAGCAGTAGAGATCGCAGGGAGGCCAACGAAAGATTATTTTTC. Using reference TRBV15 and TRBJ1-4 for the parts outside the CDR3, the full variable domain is DAMVIQNPRYQVTQFGKPVTLSCSQTLNHNVMYWYQQKSSQAPKLLFHYYDKDFNNEADTPDNFQSRRPNTSFCFLDIRSPGLGDTAMYLCASSRDRREANERLFFGSGTQLSVL.